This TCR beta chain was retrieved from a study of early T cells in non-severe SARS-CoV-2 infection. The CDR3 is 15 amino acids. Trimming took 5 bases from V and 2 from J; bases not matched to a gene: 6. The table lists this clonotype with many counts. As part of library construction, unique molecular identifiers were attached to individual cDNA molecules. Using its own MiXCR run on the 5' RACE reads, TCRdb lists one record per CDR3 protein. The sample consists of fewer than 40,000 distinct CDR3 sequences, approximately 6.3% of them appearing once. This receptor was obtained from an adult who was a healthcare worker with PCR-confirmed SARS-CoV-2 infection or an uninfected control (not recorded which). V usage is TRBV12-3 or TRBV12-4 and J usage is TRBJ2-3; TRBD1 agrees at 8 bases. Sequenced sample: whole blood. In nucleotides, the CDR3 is TGTGCCAGCAGTGCCGGGACAGGTTACACAGATACGCAGTATTTT. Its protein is CASSAGTGYTDTQYF.